The clone carrying this T cell receptor (beta chain) was detected a few times. Profiled with immunoSEQ multiplex PCR; TCRdb holds only in-frame clones, not every one. The profile covers 200,000 to 250,000 clones, with roughly 80% appearing a single time and roughly 4.8% taken by the ten largest. Which cohort a participant joined came from the clinical history participants gave. This sample was taken from a study of blood T cell repertoires in COVID-19. Germline CDR1 reads KGHDR; CDR2 reads SFDVKD. Trimming removed 6 bases at V and 6 bases at J, with 11 bases between. The CDR3 is made up of 13 amino acids.

This sequence was found in a woman in her 50s who had been exposed to COVID-19. Sample: PBMCs or T cells enriched from blood (not recorded which). The genes are TRBV24-1 and TRBJ1-5; weak D call: TRBD1 (5 bases). The CDR3 reads CATSNQGLQPQHF. In DNA, the CDR3 is TGTGCCACCAGTAATCAGGGTCTTCAGCCCCAGCATTTT.